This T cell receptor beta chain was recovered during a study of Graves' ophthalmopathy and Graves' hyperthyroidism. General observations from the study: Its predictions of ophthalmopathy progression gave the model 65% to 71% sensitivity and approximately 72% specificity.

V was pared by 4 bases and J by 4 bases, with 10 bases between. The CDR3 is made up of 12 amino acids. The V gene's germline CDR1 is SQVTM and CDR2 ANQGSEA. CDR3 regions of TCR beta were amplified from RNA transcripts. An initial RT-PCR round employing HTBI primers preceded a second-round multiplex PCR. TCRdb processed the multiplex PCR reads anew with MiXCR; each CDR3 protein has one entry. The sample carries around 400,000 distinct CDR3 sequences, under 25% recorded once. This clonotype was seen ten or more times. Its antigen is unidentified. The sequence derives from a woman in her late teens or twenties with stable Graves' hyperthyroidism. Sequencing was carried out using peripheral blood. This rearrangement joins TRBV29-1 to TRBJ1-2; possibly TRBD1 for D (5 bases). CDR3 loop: CSVAGGSYGYTF. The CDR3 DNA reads TGCAGCGTTGCGGGGGGGAGCTATGGCTACACCTTC.